The 8 T cell receptor beta chains below were found in one sample sequenced in a study of cytomegalovirus exposure and HLA in healthy donors. The primer mix had 60 Vbeta and 13 Jbeta primers. Here immunoSEQ multiplex PCR was the method, and the copy in TCRdb shows in-frame clones only, minus some. The profile shows around 130,000 clones, around 78% of them singletons. The sequenced sample was PBMCs. These receptors were collected from a woman in her forties or fifties in good health and CMV-seronegative.

This clone was detected only a few times. The chain joins TRBV5-6 to TRBJ1-2; no firm D call. V was trimmed by 4 bases and J by 8 bases, leaving 24 bases between them. Germline lookup yields CDR1 SGHDT and CDR2 YYEEEE. The CDR3 consists of 16 residues. This CDR3 is CASSGRPGSITRGYTF. CDR3 DNA sequence: TGTGCCAGCAGCGGCCGACCCGGGTCTATTACCCGGGGCTACACCTTC.

The rearrangement links TRBV5-1 to TRBJ2-4, with D possibly TRBD2 on 6 matching bases. The V end lost 4 bases, the J end lost 0 bases, and 23 bases lay between the germline ends. The CDR3 totals 19 residues. The germline CDR1 and CDR2 sequences are SGHRS and YFSETQ. The CDR3 sequence: CASSRGSGVPGLAKNIQYF. Here the CDR3 DNA reads TGCGCCAGCAGCCGGGGTTCGGGGGTCCCAGGACTAGCCAAAAACATTCAGTACTTC. Looking up the rest from reference TRBV5-1 and TRBJ2-4 gives the full variable domain: KAGVTQTPRYLIKTRGQQVTLSCSPISGHRSVSWYQQTPGQGLQFLFEYFSETQRNKGNFPGRFSGRQFSNSRSEMNVSTLELGDSALYLCASSRGSGVPGLAKNIQYFGAGTRLSVL.

The V call is TRBV6-5, the J call TRBJ2-7; TRBD2 matches at 12 bases. The germline CDR1 and CDR2 sequences are MNHEY and SVGAGI. The CDR3 totals 14 residues. Trimming cost V 7 bases and J 7 bases; bases outside gene matches: 8. CDR3 nucleotide sequence: TGTGCCAGCACCCGGGCTAGCGGGAGGGAGGAGCAGTACTTC. Protein: CASTRASGREEQYF.

The chain joins TRBV7-9 to TRBJ2-3, with TRBD2 as a possible D gene (5 bases). Germline V gene lookup returns CDR1 SEHNR and CDR2 FQNEAQ (reference sequence). This CDR3 is built from 15 residues. The V end was cut by 7 bases, the J end by 1 base, with 15 bases between. The CDR3 protein is CASIASERGTDTQYF. CDR3 nucleotide sequence: TGTGCCAGCATCGCAAGCGAGAGGGGCACAGATACGCAGTATTTT.

This clone has only a few counts. At one end the junction does not follow the germline gene, possibly because of a read error. This chain joins TRBV5-4 and TRBJ2-1; weak D call: TRBD1 (5 bases). Germline V gene data show CDR1 as SGHNT and CDR2 as YYREEE (reference sequence). The CDR3 length is 15 residues. CDR3: CASSLVFRGYDEQFF. The CDR3 DNA is TGTGCCAGCAGCTTGGTGTTTAGGGGCTACGATGAGCAGTTCTTC.

This chain joins TRBV19 and TRBJ2-7; TRBD1 aligns across 10 bases. The CDR3 runs 14 residues. Germline values: CDR1 LNHDA, CDR2 SQIVND (reference sequence). Losses at the gene ends were 5 bases for V and 3 bases for J; bases not matched to a gene: 4. In DNA form, the CDR3 reads TGTGCCAGTAGTCCGTGGGACAGGGGCTACGAGCAGTACTTC. Protein product: CASSPWDRGYEQYF.

V and J are TRBV28 and TRBJ2-7; 7 bases map to TRBD1. The J segment lost 2 bases and the V segment lost 7 bases, leaving 8 bases of the junction unmatched. Germline CDR1 is MDHEN and CDR2 is SYDVKM. This CDR3 is built from 14 residues. The CDR3 is CASMDRIDPYEQYF. As DNA, the CDR3 is TGTGCCAGCATGGACAGGATTGATCCCTACGAGCAGTACTTC. The complete variable domain, with remaining parts taken from reference TRBV28 and TRBJ2-7, reads DVKVTQSSRYLVKRTGEKVFLECVQDMDHENMFWYRQDPGLGLRLIYFSYDVKMKEKGDIPEGYSVSREKKERFSLILESASTNQTSMYLCASMDRIDPYEQYFGPGTRLTVT.

The J gene is TRBJ2-3, the V gene TRBV27, with 11 bases fitting TRBD2. Germline lookup yields CDR1 MNHEY and CDR2 SMNVEV (reference sequence). The CDR3 is 16 residues long. Trimming removed 7 bases from V and 5 bases from J; junction bases left unmatched: 11. CDR3 loop: CASTSLTTSGIDTQYF. CDR3 DNA: TGTGCCAGCACCTCCCTAACGACTAGCGGGATAGATACGCAGTATTTT.